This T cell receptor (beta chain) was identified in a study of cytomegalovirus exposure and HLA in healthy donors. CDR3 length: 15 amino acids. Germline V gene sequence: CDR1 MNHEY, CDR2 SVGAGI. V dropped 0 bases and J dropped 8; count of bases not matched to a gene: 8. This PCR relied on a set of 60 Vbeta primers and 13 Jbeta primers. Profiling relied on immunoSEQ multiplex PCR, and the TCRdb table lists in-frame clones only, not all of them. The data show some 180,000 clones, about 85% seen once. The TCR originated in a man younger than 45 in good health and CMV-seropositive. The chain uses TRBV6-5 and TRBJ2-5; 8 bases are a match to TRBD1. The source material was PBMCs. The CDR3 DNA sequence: TGTGCCAGCAGTTACTCGCGACAGGGGACCGTCACCCAGTACTTC. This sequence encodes CASSYSRQGTVTQYF.